This T cell receptor (beta chain) was identified during a study of OX40 agonist ivuxolimab in advanced cancers. Study summary: Ivuxolimab is an agonistic anti-OX40 (CD134) antibody, and patients were treated with it. Partial responses were achieved by three patients, of whom one had hepatocellular carcinoma and two had cutaneous melanoma.

Using immunoSEQ multiplex PCR, the repertoire was profiled, and TCRdb retains in-frame clones only, with some absent. The sample has about 72,000 clones; 85% to 90% are singletons. V dropped 6 bases and J dropped 5; count of bases not matched to a gene: 7. Germline-derived CDR1 and CDR2 are MNHNS and SASEGT. The CDR3 is 15 amino acids. Concerning this clone: Its antigen is not identified.

Study outcomes and limitations: What antigens the expanded peripheral T cells recognized was never established.

This chain links TRBV6-1 with TRBJ1-5; TRBD1 aligns across 10 bases. This TCR came from an adult with an advanced solid tumor such as melanoma, head and neck, liver or kidney cancer. The sample in question was CD4+ or CD8+ T cells sorted from blood, obtained in a trial of the OX40 agonist ivuxolimab. The CDR3 is CASRHRDRGYQPQHF. In DNA form, the CDR3 reads TGTGCCAGCAGACACCGGGACAGGGGATATCAGCCCCAGCATTTT.